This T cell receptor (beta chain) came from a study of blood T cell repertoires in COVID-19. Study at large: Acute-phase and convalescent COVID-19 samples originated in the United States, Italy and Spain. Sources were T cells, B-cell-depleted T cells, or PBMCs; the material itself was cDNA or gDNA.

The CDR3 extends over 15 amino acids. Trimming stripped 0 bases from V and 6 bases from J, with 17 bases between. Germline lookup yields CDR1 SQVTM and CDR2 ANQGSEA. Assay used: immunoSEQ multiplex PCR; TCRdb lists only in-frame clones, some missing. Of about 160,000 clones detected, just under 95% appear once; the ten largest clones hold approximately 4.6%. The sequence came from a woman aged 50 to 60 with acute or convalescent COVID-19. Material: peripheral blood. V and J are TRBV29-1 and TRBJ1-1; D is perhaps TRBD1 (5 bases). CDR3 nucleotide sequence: TGCAGCGTTGAAGATCTTCAGGGCCTTCTGTCTGAAGCTTTCTTT. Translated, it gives CSVEDLQGLLSEAFF.